These 25 T cell receptor beta chains share one sample of origin, sequenced in a study of T cells after yellow fever vaccination. TCRdb reanalysed the 5' RACE reads using MiXCR and keeps one entry per CDR3 protein. Of some 350,000 distinct CDR3 sequences in the sample, 3% to 4.5% were seen once. The sequencing used PBMCs, collected 5 days after the yellow fever booster vaccination. The receptors were gathered from a man younger than 35 who received the YFV17D yellow fever vaccine.

This clonotype has a handful of counts. The genes are TRBV24-1 and TRBJ2-1; D is unclear. The germline gives CDR1 KGHDR, CDR2 SFDVKD. The CDR3 runs to 18 residues. V lost 4 bases and J lost 0, with 18 bases in between. This CDR3 reads CATSDPPGGANSYNEQFF. CDR3 bases: TGTGCCACCAGTGACCCCCCTGGTGGAGCGAACTCCTACAATGAGCAGTTCTTC.

This clonotype was counted between two and nine times. The J gene is TRBJ1-3, the V gene TRBV7-2; perhaps TRBD1 as D (5 bases). The length of the CDR3 is 15 residues. V was shortened by 5 bases and J by 0 bases, with 11 bases between the two germline ends. The germline V gene encodes CDR1 SGHTA and CDR2 FQGNSA. CDR3 loop: CASSGRVSSGNTIYF. As DNA, the CDR3 is TGTGCCAGCAGCGGCAGGGTTAGCTCTGGAAACACCATATATTTT.

The chain links TRBV9 to TRBJ2-3; 7 positions match TRBD2. Looked up from germline, CDR1 is SGDLS and CDR2 is YYNGEE. The CDR3 sequence is 16 residues long. After removal of 2 bases from V and 0 bases from J, the junction contained 6 bases not matched to a gene. The CDR3 bases are TGTGCCAGCAGCGTCGCAGGAGCGGGGAGCACAGATACGCAGTATTTT. This translates into CASSVAGAGSTDTQYF.

The gene calls are TRBV9 and TRBJ2-5; TRBD1 agrees at 7 bases. V gave up 0 bases and J gave up 5 bases; unmatched junction bases: 10. CDR1 is SGDLS and CDR2 is YYNGEE in the germline V gene. CDR3 size: 16 residues. The CDR3 sequence is CASSVAGTEGSETQYF. In DNA, the CDR3 is TGTGCCAGCAGCGTAGCGGGGACAGAGGGTTCGGAGACCCAGTACTTC.

This clonotype was seen a few times. The chain links TRBV6-5 to TRBJ1-1, with 7 bases that match TRBD1. Germline V lookup: CDR1 MNHEY, CDR2 SVGAGI. The junction had 11 bases not matched to a gene; V was cut back by 7 bases and J by 9 bases. The CDR3 sequence is 13 residues long. CDR3 sequence (DNA): TGTGCCAGCAACCCCGCGAGACAGGGCAAAGCTTTCTTT. Translating gives CASNPARQGKAFF.

This clonotype was observed many times. The V call is TRBV5-5, the J call TRBJ2-7; D call uncertain. V was cut by 4 bases and J by 7 bases, with 18 bases left in between. The germline V gene encodes CDR1 SGHKS and CDR2 YYEKEE (reference sequence). The length of the CDR3 is 14 residues. Written as DNA, the CDR3 is TGTGCCAGCAGCCACCGACCCGGCGATAGGGAGCAGTACTTC. Translating it yields CASSHRPGDREQYF.

The chain couples TRBV12-3 or TRBV12-4 to TRBJ1-1; 9 bases agree with TRBD1. V dropped 6 bases and J dropped 8; count of bases not matched to a gene: 4. The CDR3 totals 12 residues. The CDR3 bases are TGTGCCAGCAGGGGGACAGGGATCGAAGCTTTCTTT. It codes for CASRGTGIEAFF.

This chain links TRBV18 with TRBJ2-1, with D hard to call. The CDR3 runs to 14 residues. V lost 3 bases and J 8 bases, leaving 14 bases between the germline ends. Germline V gene lookup returns CDR1 KGHSH and CDR2 LQKENI. CDR3 in DNA: TGTGCCAGCTCACCGCCCGCCCGGTTAGATGAGCAGTTCTTC. Translating gives CASSPPARLDEQFF. The full variable domain, completed using reference TRBV18 and TRBJ2-1, is NAGVMQNPRHLVRRRGQEARLRCSPMKGHSHVYWYRQLPEEGLKFMVYLQKENIIDESGMPKERFSAEFPKEGPSILRIQQVVRGDSAAYFCASSPPARLDEQFFGPGTRLTVL.

This clonotype has a count of ten or more. This rearrangement joins TRBV6-6 to TRBJ2-4; TRBD1 aligns across 9 bases. J lost 9 bases, V lost 0 bases, and 0 bases had no gene match. CDR3 length equals 13 residues. In germline, CDR1 is MNHNY, CDR2 SVGAGI (reference sequence). The DNA of the CDR3 is TGTGCCAGCAGTTACTCGGGACAGGGCATTCAGTACTTC. Translating gives CASSYSGQGIQYF.

This clonotype was seen more than once but under ten times. This chain joins TRBV5-1 and TRBJ2-7; 7 bases line up with TRBD1. Germline CDR1 is SGHRS and CDR2 is YFSETQ. The CDR3 has 13 amino acids. Trimming cost V 3 bases and J 5 bases; bases outside gene matches: 5. The chain's CDR3 is CASSYDRVNEQYF. The CDR3 region has the DNA TGCGCCAGCAGCTATGACAGGGTCAACGAGCAGTACTTC. Full variable domain (outside the CDR3, taken from reference TRBV5-1 and TRBJ2-7): KAGVTQTPRYLIKTRGQQVTLSCSPISGHRSVSWYQQTPGQGLQFLFEYFSETQRNKGNFPGRFSGRQFSNSRSEMNVSTLELGDSALYLCASSYDRVNEQYFGPGTRLTVT.

This clonotype has more than one count but fewer than ten. CDR3 amino acids: CASSLGALTRAFF. In DNA, the CDR3 is TGTGCCAGCAGTTTAGGGGCCTTGACTAGAGCTTTCTTT. The rearrangement uses TRBV27 and TRBJ1-1, with a weak D call TRBD1 (5 bases). Germline assignment: CDR1 MNHEY and CDR2 SMNVEV (reference sequence). V shed 2 bases and J shed 10 bases, with 14 bases lying between them. The CDR3 consists of 13 residues.

The chain joins TRBV20-1 to TRBJ2-7; no clear D. V lost 6 bases and J lost 5, with 11 bases in between. The CDR3 length is 11 residues. CDR1 and CDR2 (germline): DFQATT, SNEGSKA (reference sequence). DNA for the CDR3: TGCAGTGCCCCCTATAGTGACGAGCAGTACGTC. Amino acid sequence: CSAPYSDEQYV.

The chain is built from TRBV18 and TRBJ1-2; 7 bases match TRBD1. CDR3 length: 17 amino acids. V lost 3 bases to trimming and J lost 5 bases; unmatched junction nucleotides: 15. In germline, CDR1 is KGHSH, CDR2 LQKENI. The CDR3 here is CASSPQSRSTGSYGYTF. The CDR3 DNA follows: TGTGCCAGCTCACCGCAATCCCGGTCGACAGGGAGTTATGGCTACACCTTC.

This clonotype appeared a single time. This rearrangement joins TRBV5-3 to TRBJ1-2, with 9 bases lining up with TRBD1. TRBV5-3 is treated as an ORF (open reading frame) with a function not yet certain. The CDR3 is 15 residues long. With 4 bases clipped from V and 8 bases from J, the junction kept 12 bases outside the gene matches. CDR3 sequence (DNA): TGTGCCAGAAGCGCGACACAGGGGGCGCATTACGGCTACACCTTC. As protein: CARSATQGAHYGYTF.

There are a few counts of this clonotype. The chain is built from TRBV10-1 and TRBJ2-4; D possibly corresponds to TRBD1 (6 bases). Germline CDR1 WNHNN, CDR2 SYGVQD (reference sequence). The CDR3 totals 14 residues. V lost 3 bases and J lost 2, with 8 bases in between. DNA for the CDR3: TGCGCCAGCAGTGACAGGGGATCCAAAAACATTCAGTACTTC. This encodes CASSDRGSKNIQYF.

The table lists this clonotype with a few counts. V is TRBV7-2 and J is TRBJ1-3; the D gene is possibly TRBD1 (5 bases). CDR3 size: 15 residues. Germline V gene lookup returns CDR1 SGHTA and CDR2 FQGNSA. The V end was cut by 1 base, the J end by 4 bases, with 11 bases between. CDR3 region: CASSLERGSGNTIYF. The CDR3 DNA reads TGTGCCAGCAGCTTAGAGCGGGGCTCCGGAAACACCATATATTTT.

This clonotype was seen repeatedly, ten times or more. This chain links TRBV27 with TRBJ2-4, with unresolved D. Germline CDR1 MNHEY, CDR2 SMNVEV (reference sequence). The CDR3 runs to 17 residues. V was shortened by 4 bases and J by 0 bases, with 16 bases between the two germline ends. The CDR3 here is CASSSLAGALAKNIQYF. As DNA, the CDR3 is TGTGCCAGCAGTTCTCTCGCAGGAGCCTTAGCCAAAAACATTCAGTACTTC.

This clonotype was seen ten or more times. This chain connects TRBV5-1 to TRBJ1-4; D ambiguous. Germline V gene sequence: CDR1 SGHRS, CDR2 YFSETQ. The V end lost 4 bases, the J end lost 0 bases, and 7 bases lay between the germline ends. This CDR3 spans 14 amino acids. This CDR3 reads CASSPGSTNEKLFF. The CDR3 DNA follows: TGCGCCAGCAGCCCAGGATCAACTAATGAAAAACTGTTTTTT.

This chain links TRBV5-4 with TRBJ2-5, with a tentative D call TRBD1 (7 bases). The CDR3 is 13 amino acids. Germline CDR1 reads SGHNT; CDR2 reads YYREEE (reference sequence). Trimming removed 5 bases at V and 4 bases at J, with 12 bases between. CDR3 in amino acids: CASRPGGSETQYF. CDR3 coding DNA: TGTGCCAGCAGGCCAGGGGGGTCAGAGACCCAGTACTTC.

In its sample, this clonotype was seen a few times. This rearrangement joins TRBV4-3 to TRBJ1-2; D not certain. Trimming stripped 6 bases from V and 0 bases from J, with 17 bases between. This CDR3 is 16 amino acids long. The V gene's germline CDR1 is LGHNA and CDR2 YSLEER. This chain's CDR3 is CASSLGAAGPNYGYTF. Here the CDR3 DNA reads TGCGCCAGCAGTCTAGGCGCGGCCGGCCCTAACTATGGCTACACCTTC.

J is TRBJ2-7 and V is TRBV5-6, with TRBD1 as a possible D gene (6 bases). V lost 4 bases and J lost 0, with 8 bases in between. The CDR3 contains 13 residues. Germline V CDR1 and CDR2: SGHDT, YYEEEE. This CDR3 reads CASSLRGSYEQYV. The DNA of the CDR3 is TGTGCCAGCAGCCTCAGGGGCTCCTACGAGCAGTACGTC.

This clonotype occurred a few times. V and J are TRBV7-2 and TRBJ1-6, with D possibly being TRBD1 (6 bases). CDR1 and CDR2 (germline): SGHTA, FQGNSA. Deletions cut 2 bases from V and 7 bases from J, with 21 bases between. The CDR3 length is 18 residues. The CDR3 spells CASSLQAAKTGLNSPLHF. The CDR3 bases are TGTGCCAGCAGCTTACAAGCCGCGAAGACAGGCTTAAATTCACCCCTCCACTTT.

The V and J genes are TRBV20-1 and TRBJ1-1, with D possibly matching TRBD1 (5 bases). V was cut by 5 bases and J by 0 bases, with 10 bases left in between. Germline loops: CDR1 DFQATT, CDR2 SNEGSKA (reference sequence). The CDR3 has 13 amino acids. The CDR3 spells CSAGRGLNTEAFF. The CDR3 DNA reads as TGCAGTGCTGGGCGGGGCTTGAACACTGAAGCTTTCTTT.

This clonotype was counted ten times or more. The chain combines TRBV5-1 with TRBJ2-3; the match to TRBD2 covers 8 bases. CDR1 is SGHRS, CDR2 YFSETQ, per germline. The CDR3 sequence is 14 residues long. J lost 5 bases, V lost 4 bases, and 6 bases had no gene match. Here the CDR3 reads CASSSSGGQDTQYF. CDR3 sequence (DNA): TGCGCCAGCAGCAGCTCGGGGGGGCAAGATACGCAGTATTTT.

This chain links TRBV6-5 with TRBJ2-5, with unresolved D. Germline V gene data show CDR1 as MNHEY and CDR2 as SVGAGI. The V and J ends lost 5 bases and 5 bases respectively, with 18 bases between them. This CDR3 has 15 residues. The CDR3 reads CASSRATNTGETQYF. The CDR3 DNA reads TGTGCCAGCAGTAGGGCCACCAATACCGGCGAGACCCAGTACTTC.